This TCR beta chain derives from a study of blood T cell repertoires in COVID-19. Study-wide context: Nucleic acid was either cDNA or gDNA, and it came from T cells, B-cell-depleted T cells, or PBMCs.

As handled by the study authors: Using reference gene primer amplification, nucleated cell counts were estimated. Produced via immunoSEQ multiplex PCR; TCRdb's table is partial and in-frame only. For V, J and clone size, that table is used; D and trimming come from the DNA. Among some 150,000 clones listed, roughly 88% were seen once. The CDR3 is 15 residues long. V lost 5 bases and J lost 1, with 14 bases in between. CDR1 and CDR2 from the germline V gene are SGHTA and FQGTGA. The chain links TRBV7-3 to TRBJ1-2, with D maybe TRBD1 (6 bases). Input material: peripheral blood. This receptor was identified in a woman aged 55-70 years with acute or convalescent COVID-19. CDR3 sequence: CASSQDTGNNYGYTF. The DNA of the CDR3 is TGTGCCAGCAGCCAGGACACAGGGAATAACTATGGCTACACCTTC.